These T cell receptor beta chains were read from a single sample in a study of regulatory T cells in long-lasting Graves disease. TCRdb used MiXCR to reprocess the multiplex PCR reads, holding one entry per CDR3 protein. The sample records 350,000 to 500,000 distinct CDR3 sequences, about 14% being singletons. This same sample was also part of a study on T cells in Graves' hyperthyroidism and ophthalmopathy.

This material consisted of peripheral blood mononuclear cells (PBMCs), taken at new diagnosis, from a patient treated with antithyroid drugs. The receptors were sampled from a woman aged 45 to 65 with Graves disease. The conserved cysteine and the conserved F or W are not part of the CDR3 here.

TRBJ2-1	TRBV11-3	ASSLGVSGGQF
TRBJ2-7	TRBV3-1	ASSQGEGGRYEQY
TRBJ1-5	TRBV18	TSSPQRRDGQPQH
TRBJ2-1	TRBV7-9	ASSAEGSSYNEQF
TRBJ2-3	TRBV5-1	ASSSGGSRISTDTQY
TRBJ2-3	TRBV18	ASSPGGGTDTQY
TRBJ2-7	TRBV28	ASSFRGKINEQY
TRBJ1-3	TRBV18	ASSPPGDIFGNTIY
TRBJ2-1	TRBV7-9	ASVWGRGTPLDNEQF
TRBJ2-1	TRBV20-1	SARGRELSDEQF
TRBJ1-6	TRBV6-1	ASSTNSPLH
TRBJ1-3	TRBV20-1	SSLHNGGNTIY
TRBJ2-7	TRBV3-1	ASSQRDRAAVEY
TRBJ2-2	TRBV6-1	ASSTSEAGELF
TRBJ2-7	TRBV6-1	ASSAQGTGKYEQY
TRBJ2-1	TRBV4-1	ASSLDPRSHNEQF
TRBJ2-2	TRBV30	AWRLAANTGELF
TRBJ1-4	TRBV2	ASSVGPGNEKLF
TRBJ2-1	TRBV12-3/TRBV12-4	ASSMGAPAYNEQF
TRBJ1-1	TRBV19	ASTARPTDVRTEAF
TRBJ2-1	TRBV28	ASSFLGTSGKNEQF
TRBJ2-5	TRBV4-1	ASSQDHGSTGIQETQY
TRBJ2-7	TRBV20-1	SANNALRPAYEQY
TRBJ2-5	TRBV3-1	ASSQRWSRGETQY
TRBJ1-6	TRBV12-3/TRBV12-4	ASSPPYNSPLH
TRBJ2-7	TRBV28	ASRVSSYEQY
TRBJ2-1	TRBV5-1	ASSLVGSPYNEQF
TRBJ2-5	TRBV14	ASSQGLAGIWETQY
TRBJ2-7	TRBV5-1	ASSPDDGQGPHEQY
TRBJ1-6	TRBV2	ASSEQGPFNSPLH
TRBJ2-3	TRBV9	ASSATGGAADTQY
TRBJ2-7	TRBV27	ASSRGTSGSREQY
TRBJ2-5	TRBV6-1	ASSGQGLDQETQY
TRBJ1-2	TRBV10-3	AISDSRTALGYT
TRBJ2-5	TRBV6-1	ASRGEGGTQY
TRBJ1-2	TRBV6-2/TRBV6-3	ASSDQGDFYGYT
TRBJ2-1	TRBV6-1	ASSRLAGTSYNEQF
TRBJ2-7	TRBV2	ASSEDILYEQY
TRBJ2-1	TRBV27	ANRTSPKNEQF
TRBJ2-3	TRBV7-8	ASRHLAGGGTDTQY
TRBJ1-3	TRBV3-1	ASSQEGGTLSGNTIY
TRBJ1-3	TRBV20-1	SAEGAGSGNTIY
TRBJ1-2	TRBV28	ASSFRDRGLGGYT
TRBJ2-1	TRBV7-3	ASSLGGSGLGEQF
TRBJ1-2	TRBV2	ASSVAAKYYGYT
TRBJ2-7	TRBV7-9	ASSFGVGSYEQY
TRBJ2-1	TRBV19	ASSTFGETNNEQF
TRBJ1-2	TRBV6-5	ASSYSTVGGANYGYT
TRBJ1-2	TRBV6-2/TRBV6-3	ASSSYAGGWDYGYT
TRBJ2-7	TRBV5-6	ASSGMGLAGGNEQY
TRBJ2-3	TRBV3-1	ASSPGLAGGSDTQY
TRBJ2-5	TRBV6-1	ASSDAGWVSGSWETQY
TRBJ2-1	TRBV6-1	ASSELAGSSYNEQF